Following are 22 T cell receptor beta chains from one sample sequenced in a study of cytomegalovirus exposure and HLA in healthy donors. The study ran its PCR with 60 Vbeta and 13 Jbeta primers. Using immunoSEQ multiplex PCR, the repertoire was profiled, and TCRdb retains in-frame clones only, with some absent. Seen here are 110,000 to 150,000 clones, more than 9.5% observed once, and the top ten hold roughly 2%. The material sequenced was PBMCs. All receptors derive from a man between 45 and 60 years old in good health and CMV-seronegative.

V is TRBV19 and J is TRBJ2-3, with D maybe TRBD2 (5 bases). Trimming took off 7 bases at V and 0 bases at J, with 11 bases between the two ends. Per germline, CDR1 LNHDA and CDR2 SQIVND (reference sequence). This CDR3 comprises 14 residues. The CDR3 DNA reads TGTGCCAGTAAGGCCGGGGTAAGCACAGATACGCAGTATTTT. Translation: CASKAGVSTDTQYF.

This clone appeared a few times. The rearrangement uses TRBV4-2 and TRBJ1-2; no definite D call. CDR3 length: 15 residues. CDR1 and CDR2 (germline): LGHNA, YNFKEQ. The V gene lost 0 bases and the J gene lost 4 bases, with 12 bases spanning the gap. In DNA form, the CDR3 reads TGTGCCAGCAGCCAAGATGAACAGAGCATCTATGGCTACACCTTC. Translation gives CASSQDEQSIYGYTF.

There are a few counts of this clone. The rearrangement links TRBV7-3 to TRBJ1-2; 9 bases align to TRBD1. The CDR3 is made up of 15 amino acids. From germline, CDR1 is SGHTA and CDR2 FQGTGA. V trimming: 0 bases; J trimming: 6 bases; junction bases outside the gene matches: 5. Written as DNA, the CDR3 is TGTGCCAGCAGCTTAACGTTCGGACAGGGGCATGGCTACACCTTC. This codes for CASSLTFGQGHGYTF.

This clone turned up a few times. This CDR3 is CASSPSREDTQYF. The DNA of the CDR3 is TGTGCCAGCAGCCCGTCGAGGGAGGATACGCAGTATTTT. The chain uses TRBV7-3 and TRBJ2-3; D might be TRBD2 (5 bases). With 5 bases removed from V and 6 bases from J, the gap between germline ends came to 12 bases. Germline CDR1 is SGHTA and CDR2 is FQGTGA. This CDR3 contains 13 residues.

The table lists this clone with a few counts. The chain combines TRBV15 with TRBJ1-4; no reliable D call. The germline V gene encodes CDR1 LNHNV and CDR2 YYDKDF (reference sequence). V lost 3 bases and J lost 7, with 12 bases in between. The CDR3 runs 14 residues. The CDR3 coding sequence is TGTGCCACCAGCAGGAGGGCAACGGGTGAAAAACTGTTTTTT. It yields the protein CATSRRATGEKLFF. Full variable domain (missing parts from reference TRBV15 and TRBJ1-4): DAMVIQNPRYQVTQFGKPVTLSCSQTLNHNVMYWYQQKSSQAPKLLFHYYDKDFNNEADTPDNFQSRRPNTSFCFLDIRSPGLGDTAMYLCATSRRATGEKLFFGSGTQLSVL.

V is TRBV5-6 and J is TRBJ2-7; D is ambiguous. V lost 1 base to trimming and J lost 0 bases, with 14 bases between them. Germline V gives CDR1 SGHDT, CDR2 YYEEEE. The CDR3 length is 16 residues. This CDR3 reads CASSLYPLVSSYEQYF. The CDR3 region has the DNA TGTGCCAGCAGCTTGTATCCCTTGGTTAGCTCCTACGAGCAGTACTTC.

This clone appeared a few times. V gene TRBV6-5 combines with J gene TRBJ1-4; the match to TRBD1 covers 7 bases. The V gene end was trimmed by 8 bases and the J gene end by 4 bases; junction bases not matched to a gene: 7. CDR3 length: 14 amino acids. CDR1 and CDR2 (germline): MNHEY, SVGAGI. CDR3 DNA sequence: TGTGCCAGCTCACTACGACAGGGTAATGAAAAACTGTTTTTT. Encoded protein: CASSLRQGNEKLFF.

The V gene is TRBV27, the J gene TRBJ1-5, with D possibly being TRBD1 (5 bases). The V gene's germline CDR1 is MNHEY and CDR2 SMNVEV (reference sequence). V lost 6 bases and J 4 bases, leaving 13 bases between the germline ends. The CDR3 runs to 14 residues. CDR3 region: CASRSGHYNQPQHF. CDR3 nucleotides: TGTGCCAGCAGGTCCGGACACTATAATCAGCCCCAGCATTTT.

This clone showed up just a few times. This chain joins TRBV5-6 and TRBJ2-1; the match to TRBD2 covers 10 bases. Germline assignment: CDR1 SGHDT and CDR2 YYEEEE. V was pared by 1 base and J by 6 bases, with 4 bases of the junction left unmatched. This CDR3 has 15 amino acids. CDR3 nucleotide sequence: TGTGCCAGCAGCTTGAGGCTAGCGGGGGTCAATGAGCAGTTCTTC. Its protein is CASSLRLAGVNEQFF.

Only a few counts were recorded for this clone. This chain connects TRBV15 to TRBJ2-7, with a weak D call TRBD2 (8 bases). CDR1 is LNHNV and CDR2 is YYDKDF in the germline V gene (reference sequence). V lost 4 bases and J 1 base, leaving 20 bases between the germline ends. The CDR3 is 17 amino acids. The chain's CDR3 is CATSIRGGGGLSYEQYF. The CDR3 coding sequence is TGTGCCACCAGCATAAGAGGGGGCGGGGGGCTTTCCTACGAGCAGTACTTC.

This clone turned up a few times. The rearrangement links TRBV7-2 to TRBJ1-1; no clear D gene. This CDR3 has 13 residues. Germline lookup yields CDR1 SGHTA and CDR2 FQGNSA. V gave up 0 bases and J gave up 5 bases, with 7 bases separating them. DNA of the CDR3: TGTGCCAGCAGCTTAGCCCAGACAACTGAAGCTTTCTTT. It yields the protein CASSLAQTTEAFF.

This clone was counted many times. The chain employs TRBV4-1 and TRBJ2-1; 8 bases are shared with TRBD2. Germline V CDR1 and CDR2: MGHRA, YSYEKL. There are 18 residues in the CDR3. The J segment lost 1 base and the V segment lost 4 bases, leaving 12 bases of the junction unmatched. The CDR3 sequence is CASSPGPLLAESYNEQFF. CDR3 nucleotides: TGCGCCAGCAGCCCCGGACCTTTACTAGCGGAATCCTACAATGAGCAGTTCTTC.

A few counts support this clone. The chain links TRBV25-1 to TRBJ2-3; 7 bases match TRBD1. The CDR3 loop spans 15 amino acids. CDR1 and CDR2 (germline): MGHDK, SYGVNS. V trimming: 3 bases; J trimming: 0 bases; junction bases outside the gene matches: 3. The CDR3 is CASSEGDSSTDTQYF. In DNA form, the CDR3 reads TGTGCCAGCAGTGAGGGGGACAGTAGCACAGATACGCAGTATTTT.

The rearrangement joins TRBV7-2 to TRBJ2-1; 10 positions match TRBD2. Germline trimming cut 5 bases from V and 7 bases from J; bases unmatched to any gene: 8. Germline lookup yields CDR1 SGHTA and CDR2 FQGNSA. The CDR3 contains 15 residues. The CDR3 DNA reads TGTGCCAGCAGCCAGCGGGGGGGCCGATGGAATGAGCAGTTCTTC. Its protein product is CASSQRGGRWNEQFF.

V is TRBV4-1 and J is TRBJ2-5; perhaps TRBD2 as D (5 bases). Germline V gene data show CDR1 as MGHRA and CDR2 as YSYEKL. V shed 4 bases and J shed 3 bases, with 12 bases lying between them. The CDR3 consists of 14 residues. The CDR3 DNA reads TGCGCCAGCAGCCTAAATGGACTCAAAGAGACCCAGTACTTC. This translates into CASSLNGLKETQYF.

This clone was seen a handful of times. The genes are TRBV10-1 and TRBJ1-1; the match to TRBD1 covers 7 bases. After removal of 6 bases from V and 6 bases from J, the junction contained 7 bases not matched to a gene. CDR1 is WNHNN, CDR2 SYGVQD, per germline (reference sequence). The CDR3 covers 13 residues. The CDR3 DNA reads TGCGCCAGCAGAGCTACAGGGGCACCTGAAGCTTTCTTT. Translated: CASRATGAPEAFF.

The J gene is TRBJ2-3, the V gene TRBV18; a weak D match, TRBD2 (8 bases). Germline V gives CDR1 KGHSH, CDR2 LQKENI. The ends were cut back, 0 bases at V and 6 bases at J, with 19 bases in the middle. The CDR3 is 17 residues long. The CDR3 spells CASSPPGSGTVTDTQYF. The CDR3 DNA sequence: TGTGCCAGCTCACCACCGGGTAGCGGGACAGTCACCGATACGCAGTATTTT.

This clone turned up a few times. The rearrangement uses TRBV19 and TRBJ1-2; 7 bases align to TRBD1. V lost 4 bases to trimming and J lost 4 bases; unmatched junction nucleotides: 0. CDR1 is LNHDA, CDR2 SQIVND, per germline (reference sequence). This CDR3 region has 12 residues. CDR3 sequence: CASSRDSYGYTF. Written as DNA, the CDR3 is TGTGCCAGTAGTAGGGACAGCTATGGCTACACCTTC.

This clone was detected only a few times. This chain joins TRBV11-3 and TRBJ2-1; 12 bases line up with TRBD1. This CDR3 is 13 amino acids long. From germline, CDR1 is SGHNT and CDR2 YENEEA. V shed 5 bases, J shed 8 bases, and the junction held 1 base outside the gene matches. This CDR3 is CASSRDRGHEQFF. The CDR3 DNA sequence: TGTGCCAGCAGCCGGGACAGGGGGCATGAGCAGTTCTTC.

The CDR3 loop is CASSDHSTSGRGEQFF. DNA of the CDR3: TGTGCCAGTAGCGACCATTCGACTAGCGGGAGAGGTGAGCAGTTCTTC. The rearrangement joins TRBV19 to TRBJ2-1; TRBD2 matches 12 bases. V was pared by 6 bases and J by 9 bases, with 12 bases of the junction left unmatched. Germline V gives CDR1 LNHDA, CDR2 SQIVND (reference sequence). There are 16 residues in the CDR3.

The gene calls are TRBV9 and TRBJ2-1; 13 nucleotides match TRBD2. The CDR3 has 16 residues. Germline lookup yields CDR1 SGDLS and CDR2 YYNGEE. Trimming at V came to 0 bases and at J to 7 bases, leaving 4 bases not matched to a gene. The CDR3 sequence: CASSVGGTSGINEQFF. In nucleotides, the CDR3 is TGTGCCAGCAGCGTAGGAGGGACTAGCGGGATAAATGAGCAGTTCTTC.

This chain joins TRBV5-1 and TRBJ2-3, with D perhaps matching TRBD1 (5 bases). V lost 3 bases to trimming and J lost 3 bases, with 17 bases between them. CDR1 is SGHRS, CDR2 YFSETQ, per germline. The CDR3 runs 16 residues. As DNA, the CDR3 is TGCGCCAGCAGCTGGGCGCGCCAGGGTGAGACAGATACGCAGTATTTT. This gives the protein CASSWARQGETDTQYF.